This passage covers 5 T cell receptor beta chains from one sample sequenced in a study of T cell responses to AZD1222 COVID-19 vaccine. Sequencing used immunoSEQ multiplex PCR; TCRdb keeps in-frame clones, though not all of them. The table lists fewer than 95,000 clones, 80% to 90% of them singletons. Material: peripheral blood, obtained on day 0 of AZD1222 vaccination. Receptors were obtained from an adult in good health.

The chain couples TRBV7-8 to TRBJ2-3; 8 positions match TRBD2. The junction had 5 bases not matched to a gene; V was cut back by 5 bases and J by 4 bases. From germline, CDR1 is SGHVS and CDR2 FQNEAQ. The CDR3 is 14 amino acids. The CDR3 DNA is TGTGCCAGCAGCCCACGGACTAGCCCAGATACGCAGTATTTT. Protein: CASSPRTSPDTQYF.

V usage is TRBV18 and J usage is TRBJ2-7; D might be TRBD1 or TRBD2, each matching 5 bases. Per germline, CDR1 KGHSH and CDR2 LQKENI. V was shortened by 3 bases and J by 2 bases, with 11 bases between the two germline ends. The CDR3 has 14 residues. CDR3 sequence: CASSPRRGPYEQYF. The CDR3 DNA reads as TGTGCCAGCTCACCGAGAAGGGGACCCTACGAGCAGTACTTC.

The genes are TRBV5-6 and TRBJ1-2; D is unresolved. The CDR3 totals 12 residues. V lost 4 bases and J lost 7, with 11 bases in between. Germline CDR1 reads SGHDT; CDR2 reads YYEEEE. The CDR3: CASSPGVGGYTF. DNA for the CDR3: TGTGCCAGCAGCCCCGGGGTTGGTGGCTACACCTTC.

In this sample, this clone turned up a few times. The chain joins TRBV27 to TRBJ1-1; no reliable D call. The V gene's germline CDR1 is MNHEY and CDR2 SMNVEV (reference sequence). Trimming removed 1 base from V and 1 base from J, with 10 bases in between. The CDR3 contains 15 residues. CDR3: CASSLYGPQNTEAFF. The CDR3 nucleotides read TGTGCCAGCAGTTTATACGGACCGCAGAACACTGAAGCTTTCTTT.

This clone occurred a few times. The rearrangement links TRBV4-1 to TRBJ2-7; the match to TRBD1 covers 9 bases. Germline CDR1 MGHRA, CDR2 YSYEKL. The V gene end was trimmed by 2 bases and the J gene end by 5 bases; junction bases not matched to a gene: 7. The CDR3 runs 15 residues. The DNA for the CDR3 is TGCGCCAGCAGCCAACTTAGGACAGGGGCCCACGAGCAGTACTTC. This gives the protein CASSQLRTGAHEQYF.